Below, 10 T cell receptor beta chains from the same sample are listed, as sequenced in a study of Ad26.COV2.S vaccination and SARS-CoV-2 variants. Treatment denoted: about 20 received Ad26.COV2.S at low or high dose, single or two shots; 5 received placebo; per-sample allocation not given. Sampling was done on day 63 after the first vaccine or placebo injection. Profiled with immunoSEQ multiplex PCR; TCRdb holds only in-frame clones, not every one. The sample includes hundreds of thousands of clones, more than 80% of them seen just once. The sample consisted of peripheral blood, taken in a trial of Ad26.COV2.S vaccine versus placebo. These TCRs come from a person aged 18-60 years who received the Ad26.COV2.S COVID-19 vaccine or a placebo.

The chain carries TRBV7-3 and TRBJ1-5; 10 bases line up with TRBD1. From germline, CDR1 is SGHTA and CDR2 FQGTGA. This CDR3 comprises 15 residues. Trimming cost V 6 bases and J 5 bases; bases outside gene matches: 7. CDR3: CASSKTGGSDQPQHF. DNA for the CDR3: TGTGCCAGCAGTAAGACAGGGGGCTCGGATCAGCCCCAGCATTTT.

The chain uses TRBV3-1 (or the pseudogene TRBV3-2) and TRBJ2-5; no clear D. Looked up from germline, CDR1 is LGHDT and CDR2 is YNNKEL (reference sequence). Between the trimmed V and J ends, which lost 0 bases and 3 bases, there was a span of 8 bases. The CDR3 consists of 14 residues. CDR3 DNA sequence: TGTGCCAGCAGCCAAGACTTCGGAAAAGAGACCCAGTACTTC. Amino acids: CASSQDFGKETQYF.

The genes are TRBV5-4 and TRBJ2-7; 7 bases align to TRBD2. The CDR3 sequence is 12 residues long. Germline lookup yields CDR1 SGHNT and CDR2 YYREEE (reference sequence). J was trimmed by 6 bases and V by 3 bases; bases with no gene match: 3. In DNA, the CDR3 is TGTGCCAGCAGCTGGGGGGAGGGCGAGCAGTACTTC. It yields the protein CASSWGEGEQYF.

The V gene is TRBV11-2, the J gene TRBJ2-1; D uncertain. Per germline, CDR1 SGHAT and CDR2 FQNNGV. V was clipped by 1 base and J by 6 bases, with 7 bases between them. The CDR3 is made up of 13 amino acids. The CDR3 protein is CASSLVVFNEQFF. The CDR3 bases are TGTGCCAGCAGCTTAGTTGTGTTCAATGAGCAGTTCTTC.

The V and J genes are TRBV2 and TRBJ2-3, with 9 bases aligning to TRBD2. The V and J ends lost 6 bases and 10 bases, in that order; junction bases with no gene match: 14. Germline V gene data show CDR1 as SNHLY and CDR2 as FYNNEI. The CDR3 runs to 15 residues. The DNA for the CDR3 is TGTGCCAGCAGCTTTAGCGGGGGTAAGGAGATAGCGCAGTATTTT. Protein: CASSFSGGKEIAQYF.

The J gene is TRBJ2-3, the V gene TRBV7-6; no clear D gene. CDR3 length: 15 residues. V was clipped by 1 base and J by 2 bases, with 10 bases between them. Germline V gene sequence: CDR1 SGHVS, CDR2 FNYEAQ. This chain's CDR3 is CASSLEPINTDTQYF. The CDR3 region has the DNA TGTGCCAGCAGCTTAGAGCCGATCAACACAGATACGCAGTATTTT.

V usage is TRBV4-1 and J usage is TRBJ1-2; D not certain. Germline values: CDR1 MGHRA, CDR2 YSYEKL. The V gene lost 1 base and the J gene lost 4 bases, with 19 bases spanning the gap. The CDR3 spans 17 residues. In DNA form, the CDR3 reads TGCGCCAGCAGCCAAGCCCCGGGGTCACCTGGTACCTATGGCTACACCTTC. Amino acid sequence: CASSQAPGSPGTYGYTF.

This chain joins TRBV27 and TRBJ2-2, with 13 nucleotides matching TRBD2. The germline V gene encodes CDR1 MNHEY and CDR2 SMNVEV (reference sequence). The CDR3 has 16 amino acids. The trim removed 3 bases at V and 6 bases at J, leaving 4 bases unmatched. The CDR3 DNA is TGTGCCAGCAGTTTCCACGGACTAGCGGGAGCCGGGGAGCTGTTTTTT. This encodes CASSFHGLAGAGELFF.

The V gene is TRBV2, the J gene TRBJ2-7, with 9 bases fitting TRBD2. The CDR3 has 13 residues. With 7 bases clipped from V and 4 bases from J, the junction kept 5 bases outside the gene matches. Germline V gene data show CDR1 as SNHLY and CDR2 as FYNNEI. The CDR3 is CASNLAGPYEQYF. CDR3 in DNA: TGTGCCAGCAATCTAGCGGGACCTTACGAGCAGTACTTC.

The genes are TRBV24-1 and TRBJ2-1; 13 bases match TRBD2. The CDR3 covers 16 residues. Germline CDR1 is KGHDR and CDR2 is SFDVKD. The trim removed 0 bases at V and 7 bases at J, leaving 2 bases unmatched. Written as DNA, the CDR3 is TGTGCCACCAGTGATTTGACTAGCGGGAGGGTTAATGAGCAGTTCTTC. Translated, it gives CATSDLTSGRVNEQFF.